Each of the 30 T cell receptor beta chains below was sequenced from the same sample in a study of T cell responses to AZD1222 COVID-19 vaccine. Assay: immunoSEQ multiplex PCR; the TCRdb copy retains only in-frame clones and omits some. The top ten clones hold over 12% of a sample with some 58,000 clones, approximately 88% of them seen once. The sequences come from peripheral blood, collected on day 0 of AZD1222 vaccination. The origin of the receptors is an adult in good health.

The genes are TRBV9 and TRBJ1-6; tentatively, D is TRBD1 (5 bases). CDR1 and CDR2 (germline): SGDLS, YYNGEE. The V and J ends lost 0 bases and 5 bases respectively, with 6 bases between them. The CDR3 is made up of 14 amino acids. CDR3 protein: CASSVGQNNSPLHF. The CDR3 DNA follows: TGTGCCAGCAGCGTAGGACAGAATAATTCACCCCTCCACTTT. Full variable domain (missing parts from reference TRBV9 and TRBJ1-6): DSGVTQTPKHLITATGQRVTLRCSPRSGDLSVYWYQQSLDQGLQFLIQYYNGEERAKGNILERFSAQQFPDLHSELNLSSLELGDSALYFCASSVGQNNSPLHFGNGTRLTVT.

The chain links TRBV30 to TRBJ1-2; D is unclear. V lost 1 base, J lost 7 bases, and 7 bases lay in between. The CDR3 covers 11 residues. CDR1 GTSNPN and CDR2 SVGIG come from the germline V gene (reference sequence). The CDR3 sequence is CAWSGVGGYTF. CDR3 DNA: TGTGCCTGGAGTGGGGTTGGTGGCTACACCTTC.

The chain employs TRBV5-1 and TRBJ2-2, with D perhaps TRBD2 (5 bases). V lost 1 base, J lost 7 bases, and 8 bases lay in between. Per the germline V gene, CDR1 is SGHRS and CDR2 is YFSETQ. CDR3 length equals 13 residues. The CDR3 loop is CASSLYRGGELFF. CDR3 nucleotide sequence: TGCGCCAGCAGCTTGTATCGGGGCGGGGAGCTGTTTTTT.

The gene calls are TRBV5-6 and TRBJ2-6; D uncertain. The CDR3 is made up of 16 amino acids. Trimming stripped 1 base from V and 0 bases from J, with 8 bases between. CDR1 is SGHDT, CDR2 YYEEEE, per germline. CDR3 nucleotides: TGTGCCAGCAGCTTGATCAGCAGCTCTGGGGCCAACGTCCTGACTTTC. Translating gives CASSLISSSGANVLTF.

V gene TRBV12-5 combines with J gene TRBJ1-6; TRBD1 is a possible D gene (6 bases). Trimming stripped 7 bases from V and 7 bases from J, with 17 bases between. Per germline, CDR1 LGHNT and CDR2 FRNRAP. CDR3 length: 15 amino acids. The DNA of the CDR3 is TGTGCTAGTGCCCCCGGAGGGGGGAGGAATTCACCCCTCCACTTT. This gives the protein CASAPGGGRNSPLHF.

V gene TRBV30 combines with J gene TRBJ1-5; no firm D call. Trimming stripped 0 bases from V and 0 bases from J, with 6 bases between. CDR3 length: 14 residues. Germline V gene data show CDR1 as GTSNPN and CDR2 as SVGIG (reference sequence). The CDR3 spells CAWSVVDSNQPQHF. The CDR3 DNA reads TGTGCCTGGAGTGTGGTCGATAGCAATCAGCCCCAGCATTTT.

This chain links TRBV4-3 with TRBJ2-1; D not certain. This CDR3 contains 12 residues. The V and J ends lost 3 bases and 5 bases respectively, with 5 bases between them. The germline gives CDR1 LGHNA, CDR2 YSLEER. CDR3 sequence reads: CASSHINNEQFF. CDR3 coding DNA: TGCGCCAGCAGCCATATCAACAATGAGCAGTTCTTC.

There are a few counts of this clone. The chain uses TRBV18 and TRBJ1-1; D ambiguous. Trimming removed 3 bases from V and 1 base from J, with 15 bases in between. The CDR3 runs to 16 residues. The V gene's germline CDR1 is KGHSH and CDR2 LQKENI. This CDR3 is CASSPSPLLGNTEAFF. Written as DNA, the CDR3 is TGTGCCAGCTCACCTAGCCCATTACTGGGGAACACTGAAGCTTTCTTT.

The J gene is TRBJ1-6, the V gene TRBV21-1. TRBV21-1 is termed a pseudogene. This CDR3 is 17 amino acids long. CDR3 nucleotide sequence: TGTGCCAGCAGCAAAGGGACCGGTAGCTCCTATAATTCACCCCTCCACTTT. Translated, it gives CASSKGTGSSYNSPLHF.

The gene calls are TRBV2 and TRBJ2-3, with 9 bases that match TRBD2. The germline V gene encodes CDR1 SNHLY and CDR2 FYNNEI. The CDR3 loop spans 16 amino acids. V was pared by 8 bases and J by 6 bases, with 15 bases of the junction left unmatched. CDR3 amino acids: CASYRRSGGSGDTQYF. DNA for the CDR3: TGTGCCAGCTACAGGAGGAGCGGGGGGTCCGGGGATACGCAGTATTTT. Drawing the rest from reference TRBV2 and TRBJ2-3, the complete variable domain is EPEVTQTPSHQVTQMGQEVILRCVPISNHLYFYWYRQILGQKVEFLVSFYNNEISEKSEIFDDQFSVERPDGSNFTLKIRSTKLEDSAMYFCASYRRSGGSGDTQYFGPGTRLTVL.

This CDR3 is CASRIGYINQPQHF. CDR3 sequence (DNA): TGTGCCAGCAGAATAGGGTATATCAATCAGCCCCAGCATTTT. The chain employs TRBV6-5 and TRBJ1-5; D gene unclear. This CDR3 is 14 amino acids long. Trimming took off 6 bases at V and 3 bases at J, with 12 bases between the two ends. The germline V gene has CDR1 MNHEY and CDR2 SVGAGI.

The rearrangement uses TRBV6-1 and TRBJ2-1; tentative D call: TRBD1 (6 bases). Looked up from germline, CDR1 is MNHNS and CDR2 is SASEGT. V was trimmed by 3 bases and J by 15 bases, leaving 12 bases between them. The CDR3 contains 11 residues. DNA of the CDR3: TGTGCCAGCAGTGATTCAGGGGCAGGGTTCTTC. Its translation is CASSDSGAGFF.

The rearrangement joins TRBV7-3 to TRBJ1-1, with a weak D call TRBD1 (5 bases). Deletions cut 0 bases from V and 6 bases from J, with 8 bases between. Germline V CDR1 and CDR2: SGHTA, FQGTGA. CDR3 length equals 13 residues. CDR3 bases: TGTGCCAGCAGCTTAACGGAGGGGTCTGAAGCTTTCTTT. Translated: CASSLTEGSEAFF.

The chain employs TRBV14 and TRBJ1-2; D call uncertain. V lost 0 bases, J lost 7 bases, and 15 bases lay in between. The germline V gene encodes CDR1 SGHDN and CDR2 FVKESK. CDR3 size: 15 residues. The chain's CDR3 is CASSQDRRTVGGYTF. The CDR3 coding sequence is TGTGCCAGCAGCCAAGATCGGAGAACAGTAGGTGGCTACACCTTC.

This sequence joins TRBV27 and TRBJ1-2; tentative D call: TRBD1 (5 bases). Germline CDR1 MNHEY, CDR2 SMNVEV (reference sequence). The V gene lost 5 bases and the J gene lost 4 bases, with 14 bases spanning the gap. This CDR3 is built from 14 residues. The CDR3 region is CASSPRGGIYGYTF. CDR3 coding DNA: TGTGCCAGCAGTCCCCGCGGGGGGATCTATGGCTACACCTTC.

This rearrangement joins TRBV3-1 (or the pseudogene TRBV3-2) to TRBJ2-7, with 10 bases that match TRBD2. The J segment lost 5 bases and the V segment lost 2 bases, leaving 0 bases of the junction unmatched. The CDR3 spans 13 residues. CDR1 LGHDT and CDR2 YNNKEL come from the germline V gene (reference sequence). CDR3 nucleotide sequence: TGTGCCAGCAGCCAACTAGCGGGAGACGAGCAGTACTTC. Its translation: CASSQLAGDEQYF.

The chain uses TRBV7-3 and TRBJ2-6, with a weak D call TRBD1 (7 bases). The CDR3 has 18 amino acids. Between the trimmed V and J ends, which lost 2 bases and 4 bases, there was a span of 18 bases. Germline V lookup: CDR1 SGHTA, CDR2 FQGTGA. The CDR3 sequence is CASSLAGQSVSGANVLTF. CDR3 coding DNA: TGTGCCAGCAGCTTAGCGGGACAGTCTGTTTCGGGGGCCAACGTCCTGACTTTC.

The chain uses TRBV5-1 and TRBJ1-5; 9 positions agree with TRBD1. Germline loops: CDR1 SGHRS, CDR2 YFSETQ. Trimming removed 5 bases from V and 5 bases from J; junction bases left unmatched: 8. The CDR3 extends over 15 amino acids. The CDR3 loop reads CASRRWTGDDQPQHF. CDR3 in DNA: TGCGCCAGCAGGCGATGGACAGGGGATGATCAGCCCCAGCATTTT.

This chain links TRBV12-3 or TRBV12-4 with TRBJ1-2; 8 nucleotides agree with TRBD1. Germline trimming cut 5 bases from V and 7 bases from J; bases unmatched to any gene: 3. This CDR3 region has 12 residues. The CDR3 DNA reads TGTGCCAGCAGTATGACAGGGGCTGGCTACACCTTC. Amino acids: CASSMTGAGYTF.

The CDR3 sequence: CASSLERTGGWGYTF. DNA of the CDR3: TGTGCCAGCAGCTTGGAAAGGACAGGGGGCTGGGGCTACACCTTC. V is TRBV5-5 and J is TRBJ1-2; 11 bases line up with TRBD1. Germline CDR1 SGHKS, CDR2 YYEKEE (reference sequence). CDR3 length equals 15 residues. V lost 0 bases to trimming and J lost 8 bases; unmatched junction nucleotides: 6.

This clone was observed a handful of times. The CDR3 sequence: CASSLSGTSPDTQYF. Here the CDR3 DNA reads TGCGCCAGCAGCTTGTCAGGGACTAGCCCAGATACGCAGTATTTT. The V gene is TRBV5-1, the J gene TRBJ2-3; 9 bases are shared with TRBD2. The CDR3 spans 15 residues. V lost 1 base, J lost 4 bases, and 4 bases stayed unmatched. From germline, CDR1 is SGHRS and CDR2 YFSETQ. Full variable domain (outside the CDR3, taken from reference TRBV5-1 and TRBJ2-3): KAGVTQTPRYLIKTRGQQVTLSCSPISGHRSVSWYQQTPGQGLQFLFEYFSETQRNKGNFPGRFSGRQFSNSRSEMNVSTLELGDSALYLCASSLSGTSPDTQYFGPGTRLTVL.

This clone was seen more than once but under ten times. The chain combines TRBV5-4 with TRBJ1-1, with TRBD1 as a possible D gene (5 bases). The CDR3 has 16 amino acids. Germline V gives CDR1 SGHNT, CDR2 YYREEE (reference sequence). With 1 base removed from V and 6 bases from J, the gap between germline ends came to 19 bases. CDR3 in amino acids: CASSLTSFWGSPEAFF. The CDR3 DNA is TGTGCCAGCAGCTTGACGTCTTTTTGGGGGTCGCCTGAAGCTTTCTTT.

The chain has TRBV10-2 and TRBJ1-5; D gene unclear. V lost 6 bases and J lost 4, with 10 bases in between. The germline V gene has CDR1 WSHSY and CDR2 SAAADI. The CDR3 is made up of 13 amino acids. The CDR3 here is CASSEQRNQPQHF. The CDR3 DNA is TGCGCCAGCAGCGAACAGAGGAATCAGCCCCAGCATTTT.

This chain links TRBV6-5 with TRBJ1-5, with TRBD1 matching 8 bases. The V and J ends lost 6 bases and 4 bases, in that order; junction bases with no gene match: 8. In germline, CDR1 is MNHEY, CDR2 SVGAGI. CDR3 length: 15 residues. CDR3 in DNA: TGTGCCAGCAGAGCCCGGACAGGGATGAATCAGCCCCAGCATTTT. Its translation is CASRARTGMNQPQHF.

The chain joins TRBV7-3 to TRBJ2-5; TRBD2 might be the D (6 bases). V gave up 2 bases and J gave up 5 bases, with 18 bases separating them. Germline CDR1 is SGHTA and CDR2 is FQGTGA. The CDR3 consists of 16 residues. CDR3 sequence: CASSLGSNAEGETQYF. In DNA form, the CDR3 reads TGTGCCAGCAGCTTAGGGTCTAATGCGGAGGGGGAGACCCAGTACTTC.

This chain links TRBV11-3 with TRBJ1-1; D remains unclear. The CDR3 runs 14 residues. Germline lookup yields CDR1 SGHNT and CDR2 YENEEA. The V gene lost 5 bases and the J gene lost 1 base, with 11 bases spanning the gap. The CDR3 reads CASSPGISNTEAFF. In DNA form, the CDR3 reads TGTGCCAGCAGCCCCGGGATCTCGAACACTGAAGCTTTCTTT.

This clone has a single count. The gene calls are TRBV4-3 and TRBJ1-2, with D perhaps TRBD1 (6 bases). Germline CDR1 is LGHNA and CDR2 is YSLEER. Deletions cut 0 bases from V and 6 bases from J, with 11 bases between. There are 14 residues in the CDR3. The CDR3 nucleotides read TGCGCCAGCAGCCAAGACCACAGGACAGATGGCTACACCTTC. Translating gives CASSQDHRTDGYTF.

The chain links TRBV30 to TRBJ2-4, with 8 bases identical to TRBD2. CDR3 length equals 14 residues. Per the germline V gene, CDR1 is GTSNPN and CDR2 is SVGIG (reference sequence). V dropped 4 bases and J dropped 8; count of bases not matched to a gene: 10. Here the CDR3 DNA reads TGTGCCTGGACTATGCTGAGCGGGAGTGACATTCAGTACTTC. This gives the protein CAWTMLSGSDIQYF.

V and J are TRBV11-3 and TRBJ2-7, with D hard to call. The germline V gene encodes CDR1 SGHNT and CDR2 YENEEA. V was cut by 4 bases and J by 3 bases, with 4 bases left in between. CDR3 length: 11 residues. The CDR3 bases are TGTGCCAGCAGCTCAAACTACGAGCAGTACTTC. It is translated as CASSSNYEQYF.

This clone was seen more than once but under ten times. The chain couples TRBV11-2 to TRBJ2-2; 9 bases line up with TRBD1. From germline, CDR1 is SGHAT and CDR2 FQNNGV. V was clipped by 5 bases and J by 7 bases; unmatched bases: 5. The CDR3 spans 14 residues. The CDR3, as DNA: TGTGCCAGCAGCACACAGGGGGCAGACGGGGAGCTGTTTTTT. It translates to CASSTQGADGELFF.